A single TCR beta chain is shown here with its context. The data originate from a study of blood T cell repertoires in COVID-19. Study details: Samples came from the United States, Italy and Spain, spanning acute and convalescent COVID-19. T cells, B-cell-depleted T cells, or PBMCs supplied cDNA or gDNA.

In germline, CDR1 is PRHDT, CDR2 FYEKMQ (reference sequence). CDR3 length equals 15 residues. The V gene end was trimmed by 5 bases and the J gene end by 5 bases; junction bases not matched to a gene: 5. Original methodology: It was from reference gene primer amplification that nucleated cell counts were estimated. Clones were sequenced by immunoSEQ multiplex PCR, and TCRdb holds only the in-frame ones, with some missing. The D gene and trimming were derived from the DNA, and the V and J assignments and clone size from that table. The sample consists of around 85,000 clones, roughly nine tenths of them appearing once.

This chain uses TRBV13 with TRBJ2-1, with 11 bases lining up with TRBD2. The sequencing sample was made of peripheral blood. The clonotype comes from a man in his 60s with acute or convalescent COVID-19. CDR3 in amino acids: CASSPTSGVNNEQFF. CDR3 coding DNA: TGTGCCAGCAGCCCGACTAGCGGGGTCAACAATGAGCAGTTCTTC.